The 30 T cell receptor beta chains in this list originate from one sample, sequenced in a study of T cell clonotyping in hematopoietic cell transplantation. This sample's time point: recipient sample about 28 days before transplant, after cytoreduction. TCRdb's table, derived via immunoSEQ multiplex PCR, lists solely in-frame clones and lacks some. The sample consists of over 45,000 clones, approximately 84% of them appearing once. The material sequenced was peripheral blood mononuclear cells, taken before stem cell transplant. These receptors were collected from a man between 60 and 70 years old with biphenotypic leukemia. Some clones in this sample may be carry-over from other donors' samples.

This chain joins TRBV6-1 and TRBJ2-3, with D tentatively TRBD2 (5 bases). Between the trimmed V and J ends, which lost 4 bases and 8 bases, there was a span of 19 bases. Germline CDR1 is MNHNS and CDR2 is SASEGT. The length of the CDR3 is 15 residues. DNA of the CDR3: TGTGCCAGCAGTGTAATGTGGGGAGTGGATGGTACGCAGTATTTT. Its protein product is CASSVMWGVDGTQYF.

This chain links TRBV28 with TRBJ2-7; possible D gene TRBD1, 7 bases. CDR1 is MDHEN and CDR2 is SYDVKM in the germline V gene. This CDR3 spans 15 amino acids. The V and J ends lost 5 bases and 0 bases respectively, with 14 bases between them. The CDR3 DNA reads as TGTGCCAGCAGTATTTCGGGGGACAGCTCCTACGAGCAGTACTTC. Translation: CASSISGDSSYEQYF.

This chain joins TRBV19 and TRBJ1-1; D gene ambiguous. Trimming stripped 3 bases from V and 1 base from J, with 9 bases between. The CDR3 loop spans 14 amino acids. Germline V gene sequence: CDR1 LNHDA, CDR2 SQIVND (reference sequence). CDR3 DNA: TGTGCCAGTAGTATGCGGCCCCCGAACACTGAAGCTTTCTTT. This encodes CASSMRPPNTEAFF.

This chain connects TRBV30 to TRBJ1-2; 12 bases match TRBD1. The CDR3 has 16 amino acids. Germline CDR1 and CDR2: GTSNPN and SVGIG (reference sequence). With V trimmed by 5 bases and J by 0 bases, 7 bases remained unmatched. The CDR3 nucleotides read TGTGCCTGGGGTTGGGGACAGGGGGCTCCTAACTATGGCTACACCTTC. Its protein product is CAWGWGQGAPNYGYTF.

The chain has TRBV28 and TRBJ2-5; 10 nucleotides line up with TRBD2. Germline CDR1 is MDHEN and CDR2 is SYDVKM. The CDR3 runs 16 residues. V shed 2 bases and J 1 base; nucleotides not matched to a gene: 4. CDR3 sequence: CASSLLTSGVQETQYF. CDR3 DNA: TGTGCCAGCAGTTTACTTACTAGCGGGGTCCAAGAGACCCAGTACTTC.

The genes are TRBV27 and TRBJ1-5, with unresolved D. CDR3 length equals 14 residues. V lost 0 bases, J lost 4 bases, and 7 bases lay in between. The germline CDR1 and CDR2 sequences are MNHEY and SMNVEV (reference sequence). The CDR3: CASSLSDLNQPQHF. The CDR3 DNA is TGTGCCAGCAGTTTATCGGACCTTAATCAGCCCCAGCATTTT.

In this sample, this clone turned up once. The chain carries TRBV28 and TRBJ1-1, with a weak D call TRBD1 (6 bases). Germline assignment: CDR1 MDHEN and CDR2 SYDVKM. CDR3 length: 15 amino acids. V was pared by 1 base and J by 4 bases, with 13 bases between. The CDR3 bases are TGTGCCAGCAGTTTATTGATAACAGGGCGCACTGAAGCTTTCTTT. Translating it yields CASSLLITGRTEAFF.

This chain uses TRBV4-2 with TRBJ2-5, with D possibly matching TRBD2 (6 bases). Looked up from germline, CDR1 is LGHNA and CDR2 is YNFKEQ. V was clipped by 1 base and J by 5 bases, with 14 bases between them. The CDR3 sequence is 15 residues long. For the CDR3, the DNA is TGTGCCAGCAGCCAAGTAGGAGGGCTTGCGGAGACCCAGTACTTC. The encoded protein is CASSQVGGLAETQYF.

The CDR3 DNA sequence: TGTGCCAGTAGTATTACCCCAGCCGCGGTCTCCTACGAGCAGTACTTC. Amino acids: CASSITPAAVSYEQYF. J is TRBJ2-7 and V is TRBV19; D ambiguous. The ends were cut back, 3 bases at V and 0 bases at J, with 15 bases in the middle. Germline-derived CDR1 and CDR2 are LNHDA and SQIVND (reference sequence). This CDR3 has 16 residues.

V usage is TRBV10-3 and J usage is TRBJ2-2; 7 bases agree with TRBD1. The CDR3 totals 15 residues. J was trimmed by 5 bases and V by 7 bases; bases with no gene match: 10. Germline CDR1 is ENHRY and CDR2 is SYGVKD. CDR3 sequence: CAITDRVVGTGELFF. The DNA of the CDR3 is TGTGCCATCACCGACAGGGTAGTGGGGACCGGGGAGCTGTTTTTT.

The V and J genes are TRBV28 and TRBJ2-7, with 8 bases aligning to TRBD1. The CDR3 consists of 15 residues. J lost 7 bases, V lost 3 bases, and 11 bases had no gene match. Germline V CDR1 and CDR2: MDHEN, SYDVKM. The CDR3: CASSFVSQGAKEQYF. As DNA, the CDR3 is TGTGCCAGCAGTTTTGTGTCTCAGGGGGCTAAGGAGCAGTACTTC.

The chain combines TRBV5-4 with TRBJ2-2; D perhaps matches TRBD2 (6 bases). Germline V gene sequence: CDR1 SGHNT, CDR2 YYREEE (reference sequence). Trimming took 9 bases from V and 4 from J, leaving 13 bases between them. The CDR3 sequence is 13 residues long. The CDR3 is CATAGFFTGELFF. The CDR3 nucleotides read TGTGCCACCGCGGGATTCTTCACCGGGGAGCTGTTTTTT.

The chain combines TRBV11-3 with TRBJ2-1, with 7 bases matching TRBD1. The V gene end was trimmed by 5 bases and the J gene end by 3 bases; junction bases not matched to a gene: 7. Germline CDR1 is SGHNT and CDR2 is YENEEA. The CDR3 sequence is 15 residues long. DNA of the CDR3: TGTGCCAGCAGCCTAGGGACAGCGCTCTACAATGAGCAGTTCTTC. Translated, it gives CASSLGTALYNEQFF.

This chain connects TRBV10-1 to TRBJ2-7; D unresolved. This CDR3 is built from 16 residues. V was cut by 2 bases and J by 5 bases, with 19 bases left in between. Germline V gives CDR1 WNHNN, CDR2 SYGVQD (reference sequence). CDR3 sequence reads: CASSENLVGPFDEQYF. The CDR3 bases are TGCGCCAGCAGTGAGAATTTGGTCGGGCCCTTCGACGAGCAGTACTTC.

V is TRBV27 and J is TRBJ2-7, with TRBD2 matching 8 bases. Looked up from germline, CDR1 is MNHEY and CDR2 is SMNVEV (reference sequence). V was clipped by 6 bases and J by 7 bases; unmatched bases: 11. The CDR3 runs to 14 residues. The CDR3: CASSLNGLAGEQYF. CDR3 nucleotide sequence: TGTGCCAGCAGCCTAAACGGACTAGCAGGGGAGCAGTACTTC.

CDR3 bases: TGTGCCAGCAGCCGCGGAGTTAATGCAGATACGCAGTATTTT. Protein: CASSRGVNADTQYF. The chain is built from TRBV11-2 and TRBJ2-3; no firm D call. Trimming removed 5 bases at V and 4 bases at J, with 13 bases between. The CDR3 totals 14 residues. CDR1 is SGHAT and CDR2 is FQNNGV in the germline V gene.

The chain uses TRBV4-1 and TRBJ1-4; 7 bases are shared with TRBD1. From germline, CDR1 is MGHRA and CDR2 YSYEKL. Trimming removed 4 bases from V and 4 bases from J; junction bases left unmatched: 6. The CDR3 is made up of 15 amino acids. In DNA form, the CDR3 reads TGCGCCAGCAGCCGATCCTACAGGGGTAATGAAAAACTGTTTTTT. This translates into CASSRSYRGNEKLFF.

The rearrangement links TRBV7-2 to TRBJ1-4; 7 nucleotides line up with TRBD1. Germline assignment: CDR1 SGHTA and CDR2 FQGNSA. This CDR3 contains 13 residues. Trimming at V came to 9 bases and at J to 8 bases, leaving 9 bases not matched to a gene. CDR3 loop: CASAPGGSEKLFF. The CDR3 DNA is TGTGCCAGTGCACCAGGGGGTAGCGAAAAACTGTTTTTT.

The rearrangement uses TRBV19 and TRBJ1-2; D is unresolved. Trimming removed 4 bases at V and 5 bases at J, with 11 bases between. This CDR3 has 13 residues. Germline V CDR1 and CDR2: LNHDA, SQIVND (reference sequence). CDR3 sequence reads: CASSTREVYGYTF. CDR3 nucleotides: TGTGCCAGTAGTACTAGGGAGGTGTATGGCTACACCTTC.

The chain recombines TRBV19 with TRBJ2-7; D call uncertain. Germline assignment: CDR1 LNHDA and CDR2 SQIVND (reference sequence). The CDR3 covers 13 residues. V shed 5 bases and J shed 3 bases, with 11 bases lying between them. The CDR3 reads CASSQAEFYEQYF. The DNA of the CDR3 is TGTGCCAGTAGTCAAGCAGAGTTCTACGAGCAGTACTTC. Full variable domain (rest looked up from reference TRBV19 and TRBJ2-7): DGGITQSPKYLFRKEGQNVTLSCEQNLNHDAMYWYRQDPGQGLRLIYYSQIVNDFQKGDIAEGYSVSREKKESFPLTVTSAQKNPTAFYLCASSQAEFYEQYFGPGTRLTVT.

The genes are TRBV5-4 and TRBJ2-3; the D is unclear. V dropped 4 bases and J dropped 6 bases, with 12 bases sitting between them. Germline lookup yields CDR1 SGHNT and CDR2 YYREEE (reference sequence). The CDR3 is 13 amino acids. Here the CDR3 reads CASSLLSADTQYF. CDR3 bases: TGTGCCAGCAGCCTTCTTAGTGCGGATACGCAGTATTTT.

This clone has a single count. The chain links TRBV28 to TRBJ2-2; unclear D gene. Germline CDR1 is MDHEN and CDR2 is SYDVKM. This CDR3 is built from 13 residues. V was clipped by 5 bases and J by 4 bases, with 8 bases between them. The CDR3 loop is CASSPALTGELFF. CDR3 DNA sequence: TGTGCCAGCAGTCCAGCCCTCACCGGGGAGCTGTTTTTT.

The chain employs TRBV5-1 and TRBJ2-7; D is perhaps TRBD2 (5 bases). Trimming cost V 0 bases and J 0 bases, with 7 bases left between them. This CDR3 is built from 14 residues. Germline V CDR1 and CDR2: SGHRS, YFSETQ. The DNA for the CDR3 is TGCGCCAGCAGCTTGGAGGGAGACTCCTACGAGCAGTACTTC. Its protein product is CASSLEGDSYEQYF. The full variable domain, rest sourced from reference TRBV5-1 and TRBJ2-7, is KAGVTQTPRYLIKTRGQQVTLSCSPISGHRSVSWYQQTPGQGLQFLFEYFSETQRNKGNFPGRFSGRQFSNSRSEMNVSTLELGDSALYLCASSLEGDSYEQYFGPGTRLTVT.

The chain combines TRBV7-2 with TRBJ2-1; D gene ambiguous. The germline V gene encodes CDR1 SGHTA and CDR2 FQGNSA. The germline V and J ends were trimmed by 5 bases and 8 bases, with 13 bases remaining between them. The CDR3 consists of 13 residues. Here the CDR3 reads CASSHDPDDEQFF. CDR3 DNA sequence: TGTGCCAGCAGCCACGATCCGGACGATGAGCAGTTCTTC.

The chain is built from TRBV7-9 and TRBJ2-2; D is unclear. CDR3 length: 11 amino acids. V was pared by 5 bases and J by 7 bases, with 5 bases between. Looked up from germline, CDR1 is SEHNR and CDR2 is FQNEAQ (reference sequence). The CDR3 loop is CASSLRGELFF. The CDR3 DNA is TGTGCCAGCAGCCTACGCGGGGAGCTGTTTTTT.

The V call is TRBV6-6, the J call TRBJ1-2, with D hard to call. With 2 bases removed from V and 5 bases from J, the gap between germline ends came to 15 bases. The CDR3 has 15 residues. Germline V CDR1 and CDR2: MNHNY, SVGAGI (reference sequence). The CDR3 sequence is CASSYERVREYGYTF. The CDR3 DNA follows: TGTGCCAGCAGTTACGAGCGCGTTCGGGAATATGGCTACACCTTC.

The gene calls are TRBV7-3 and TRBJ2-5; 10 nucleotides match TRBD2. J gave up 5 bases and V 4 bases, and 4 bases lay outside the gene matches. The CDR3 extends over 14 amino acids. Germline CDR1 SGHTA, CDR2 FQGTGA. The CDR3 coding sequence is TGTGCCAGCAGCTCCCTAGCGGGAGATGAGACCCAGTACTTC. Translating gives CASSSLAGDETQYF.

The genes are TRBV30 and TRBJ1-1; D ambiguous. Between the trimmed V and J ends, which lost 2 bases and 0 bases, there was a span of 16 bases. Looked up from germline, CDR1 is GTSNPN and CDR2 is SVGIG (reference sequence). This CDR3 comprises 16 residues. The CDR3 DNA reads TGTGCCTGGAGTCTCAGTGTTAATTACATGAACACTGAAGCTTTCTTT. It is translated as CAWSLSVNYMNTEAFF.

V gene TRBV6-5 combines with J gene TRBJ1-2; D is uncertain. CDR1 and CDR2 (germline): MNHEY, SVGAGI. The CDR3 contains 12 residues. The V end lost 5 bases, the J end lost 5 bases, and 9 bases lay between the germline ends. CDR3 coding DNA: TGTGCCAGCAGTGGCGGGATTTATGGCTACACCTTC. This codes for CASSGGIYGYTF.

The V gene is TRBV9, the J gene TRBJ1-1; 10 bases are shared with TRBD1. This CDR3 has 16 residues. Losses at the gene ends were 5 bases for V and 1 base for J; bases not matched to a gene: 8. Germline V gene lookup returns CDR1 SGDLS and CDR2 YYNGEE. The chain's CDR3 is CASSLGRQGANTEAFF. The CDR3, as DNA: TGTGCCAGCAGTCTCGGTAGACAGGGGGCGAACACTGAAGCTTTCTTT.